This T cell receptor (beta chain) was recorded in a study of shared clonotypes between healthy human individuals. Unsorted PBMC contributed 250 to 350 ng DNA, 25,000 to 35,000 T cell genomes, to each replicate PCR. The table came from immunoSEQ multiplex PCR; TCRdb's copy has only in-frame clones and leaves some out. Here the sample spans 550,000 to 600,000 clones, around 81% being singletons. Trimming stripped 2 bases from V and 10 bases from J, with 14 bases between. Germline V lookup: CDR1 MRHNA, CDR2 SNTAGT. This CDR3 spans 13 amino acids. Sequencing was performed on PBMCs. This clonotype was sampled from a woman aged 40-49 years in good health. Some clones in this sample may be carry-over from other donors' samples. The genes are TRBV6-4 and TRBJ1-2, with a weak D call TRBD1 (6 bases). CDR3 sequence reads: CASSDGDTSHYTF. The DNA of the CDR3 is TGTGCCAGCAGTGACGGGGACACCTCACACTACACCTTC.